Listed below are T cell receptor beta chains from one sample, sequenced in a study of blood T cell repertoires in COVID-19. Sequenced by immunoSEQ multiplex PCR; TCRdb stores in-frame clones only, minus some. The sample records some 290,000 clones, 85% to 90% being singletons. Sequencing input: peripheral blood. The receptors come from a woman between 25 and 40 years old with COVID-19, enrolled during active disease. CDR3s include the opening cysteine and the closing phenylalanine or tryptophan. Fields, in order: D gene, V gene, clone size, J gene, CDR3 protein, CDR3 DNA. The D gene is left open where the match is weak. Clone size is given for some rows only: seen once, a few or many times, or a class if the clone is expanded.

TRBD2,TRBV29-1,-,TRBJ2-1,CSAEGTSGGWYNEQFF,TGCAGCGCCGAAGGCACTAGCGGGGGATGGTACAATGAGCAGTTCTTC
TRBD1,TRBV9,-,TRBJ2-3,CASSVDLDRGQYF,TGTGCCAGCAGCGTAGATCTCGACAGGGGGCAGTATTTT
TRBD1,TRBV28,-,TRBJ2-1,CASRPRDRGMDEQFF,TGTGCCAGCAGACCAAGGGACAGGGGGATGGATGAGCAGTTCTTC
TRBD1,TRBV7-6,-,TRBJ1-1,CASSRTGGESSEAFF,TGTGCCAGCAGCCGGACAGGGGGCGAATCGTCTGAAGCTTTCTTT
TRBD2,TRBV28,-,TRBJ2-5,CASSPTDIAGQETQYF,TGTGCCAGCAGCCCAACGGATATAGCGGGTCAAGAGACCCAGTACTTC
TRBD1,TRBV5-5,-,TRBJ1-2,CASSNSGTGFGYTF,TGTGCCAGCAGCAACTCCGGGACAGGGTTTGGCTACACCTTC
TRBD1,TRBV5-4,-,TRBJ2-3,CASSPGTGGRDTQYF,TGTGCCAGCAGCCCCGGGACAGGGGGAAGGGATACGCAGTATTTT
-,TRBV7-9,-,TRBJ1-2,CASTDGRTGYGYTF,TGTGCCAGCACCGACGGGCGAACGGGATATGGCTACACCTTC
TRBD2,TRBV9,few,TRBJ2-1,CASSGLAGGSSYNEQFF,TGTGCCAGCAGCGGCCTTGCGGGGGGCAGCTCCTACAATGAGCAGTTCTTC
TRBD1,TRBV5-6,once,TRBJ2-7,CASSFTTRGRGEQYF,TGTGCCAGCAGCTTCACGACCAGGGGGCGCGGCGAGCAGTACTTC
-,TRBV10-3,-,TRBJ2-7,CAISERIGAYEQYF,TGTGCCATCAGTGAACGTATAGGGGCGTACGAGCAGTACTTC
-,TRBV6-5,once,TRBJ2-5,CASSYLTEQETQYF,TGTGCCAGCAGTTACCTTACAGAACAAGAGACCCAGTACTTC
TRBD2,TRBV7-6,-,TRBJ2-7,CASSRGGGYEQYF,TGTGCCAGCAGCCGCGGGGGGGGGTACGAGCAGTACTTC
-,TRBV9,-,TRBJ1-1,CASSGVVGNTEAFF,TGTGCCAGTTCAGGGGTCGTTGGAAACACTGAAGCTTTCTTT
-,TRBV7-9,-,TRBJ2-1,CASSFGLTEQFF,TGTGCCAGCAGCTTTGGTTTGACAGAGCAGTTCTTC
-,TRBV4-1,-,TRBJ1-5,CASSQVIGDFQPQHF,TGCGCCAGCAGCCAAGTTATAGGGGATTTTCAGCCCCAGCATTTT
-,TRBV18,-,TRBJ2-2,CASSPGRTGELFF,TGTGCCAGCTCACCAGGGAGGACCGGGGAGCTGTTTTTT
-,TRBV3-1/TRBV3-2,-,TRBJ1-2,CASSPGRTNYGYTF,TGTGCCAGCAGCCCGGGGAGGACTAACTATGGCTACACCTTC
-,TRBV20-1,once,TRBJ1-5,CSASAGYNQPQHF,TGCAGTGCTAGTGCGGGGTACAATCAGCCCCAGCATTTT
TRBD1,TRBV3-1/TRBV3-2,-,TRBJ1-6,CASSQLLTGSGSPLHF,TGTGCCAGCAGCCAACTATTGACAGGGTCGGGATCACCCCTCCACTTT
TRBD2,TRBV18,-,TRBJ2-4,CASSTGLSGGESIQYF,TGTGCCAGCTCAACCGGATTAAGCGGGGGGGAGAGCATTCAGTACTTC
TRBD2,TRBV10-2,-,TRBJ2-7,CASETGGLRYEQYF,TGCGCCAGTGAGACGGGGGGGCTAAGGTACGAGCAGTACTTC
TRBD1,TRBV13,-,TRBJ2-7,CASRSTGTSYEQYF,TGTGCCAGCAGATCGACAGGGACCTCCTACGAGCAGTACTTC
-,TRBV3-1/TRBV3-2,-,TRBJ1-2,CASSQDLREETF,TGTGCCAGCAGCCAAGATCTGAGGGAGGAGACCTTC
TRBD1,TRBV19,-,TRBJ1-2,CASSWGSDRGGYGYTF,TGTGCCAGTAGCTGGGGGTCTGACAGGGGCGGCTATGGCTACACCTTC
TRBD2,TRBV6-5,-,TRBJ2-1,CASILATAGREQFF,TGTGCCAGCATTCTAGCGACAGCGGGGAGGGAGCAGTTCTTC
TRBD1,TRBV7-6,once,TRBJ1-2,CASSPTPGQGVSRGYTF,TGTGCCAGCAGCCCGACACCGGGACAGGGGGTCTCTCGGGGCTACACCTTC
TRBD1,TRBV9,-,TRBJ2-2,CASERQGAATGELFF,TGTGCCAGCGAGAGACAGGGGGCTGCCACCGGGGAGCTGTTTTTT
TRBD1,TRBV5-8,few,TRBJ1-5,CASRGQAYQPQHF,TGTGCCAGTAGGGGGCAGGCGTATCAGCCCCAGCATTTT
-,TRBV12-2,-,TRBJ1-2,CAREEVYGYTF,TGTGCCAGGGAGGAAGTCTATGGCTACACCTTC
TRBD1,TRBV3-1/TRBV3-2,-,TRBJ1-1,CASSQVDRDITEAFF,TGTGCCAGCAGCCAAGTGGACAGGGACATCACTGAAGCTTTCTTT
TRBD2,TRBV18,-,TRBJ2-3,CASSPPGGREDTQYF,TGTGCCAGCTCACCTCCGGGGGGGCGGGAAGATACGCAGTATTTT
TRBD1,TRBV12-3/TRBV12-4,-,TRBJ1-2,CASCPGGSDGYTF,TGTGCCAGCTGCCCAGGGGGCTCGGATGGCTACACCTTC
-,TRBV18,-,TRBJ2-1,CASSLPGNEQFF,TGTGCCAGCTCACTCCCGGGTAATGAGCAGTTCTTC
TRBD1,TRBV7-9,-,TRBJ2-2,CASSTARDRVNTGELFF,TGTGCCAGCAGCACAGCCCGTGACAGGGTAAACACCGGGGAGCTGTTTTTT
-,TRBV10-3,-,TRBJ2-7,CAISDYKQGDEQYF,TGTGCCATCAGTGACTATAAGCAGGGTGACGAGCAGTACTTC
-,TRBV6-8,-,TRBJ1-2,CASSYVPTNYGYTF,TGTGCCAGCAGTTACGTTCCTACTAACTATGGCTACACCTTC
-,TRBV11-2,-,TRBJ2-5,CASSFGVGRKGQETQYF,TGTGCCAGCAGCTTCGGGGTGGGGAGGAAGGGCCAAGAGACCCAGTACTTC
TRBD1,TRBV6-5,-,TRBJ1-2,CASSTGDYGYTF,TGTGCCAGCAGTACAGGGGATTATGGCTACACCTTC
TRBD1,TRBV6-4,once,TRBJ2-1,CASSPRGSRYNEQFF,TGTGCCAGCAGTCCCAGGGGGTCCCGCTACAATGAGCAGTTCTTC
-,TRBV2,-,TRBJ2-1,CASRGTSYYNEQFF,TGTGCCAGCAGAGGGACATCTTATTACAATGAGCAGTTCTTC
-,TRBV19,once,TRBJ2-5,CASSIWGGEETQYF,TGTGCCAGTAGTATATGGGGGGGCGAGGAGACCCAGTACTTC
TRBD1,TRBV5-1,-,TRBJ2-1,CASSLVDRINNEQFF,TGCGCCAGCAGCTTGGTGGACAGGATCAACAATGAGCAGTTCTTC
TRBD1,TRBV3-1/TRBV3-2,-,TRBJ2-5,CASSRGGASETQYF,TGTGCCAGCAGCCGAGGGGGCGCCTCAGAGACCCAGTACTTC
TRBD2,TRBV2,-,TRBJ2-3,CASKSAGGTSTDTQYF,TGTGCCAGCAAAAGTGCGGGGGGAACTAGCACAGATACGCAGTATTTT
-,TRBV3-1/TRBV3-2,-,TRBJ2-1,CASSQAWGLLNEQFF,TGTGCCAGCAGCCAAGCTTGGGGACTTCTGAATGAGCAGTTCTTC
-,TRBV4-1,-,TRBJ2-3,CASSQAYSEADTQYF,TGCGCCAGCAGCCAAGCCTATTCGGAGGCAGATACGCAGTATTTT
TRBD1,TRBV4-1,-,TRBJ1-2,CASSLSRQGSGYGYTF,TGCGCCAGCAGCCTAAGTAGACAGGGTAGCGGCTATGGCTACACCTTC
TRBD2,TRBV3-1/TRBV3-2,-,TRBJ2-3,CASSPFPSGGAGDTQYF,TGTGCCAGCAGCCCCTTCCCTAGCGGGGGGGCAGGGGATACGCAGTATTTT
-,TRBV3-1/TRBV3-2,-,TRBJ2-1,CASSRGYEQFF,TGTGCCAGCAGCCGCGGATATGAGCAGTTCTTC
TRBD2,TRBV24-1,once,TRBJ2-3,CATSVGLAIFVTDTQYF,TGTGCCACCAGTGTCGGACTAGCGATTTTTGTCACAGATACGCAGTATTTT
TRBD1,TRBV4-2,-,TRBJ2-7,CASSQARGQTYEQYF,TGTGCCAGCAGCCAAGCTAGGGGGCAGACCTACGAGCAGTACTTC
TRBD2,TRBV5-1,few,TRBJ2-7,CASSLASGGPWEQYF,TGCGCCAGCAGCTTAGCTAGCGGGGGGCCGTGGGAGCAGTACTTC